A selection of T cell receptor beta chains follows, all from one sample in a study of molecular identifiers for immune sequencing clone quantification. One entry per CDR3 protein, called by TCRdb with MiXCR from the PCR reads. The sample has about 36,000 distinct CDR3 sequences, about 18% seen once; the top ten hold approximately 6.7%. Sequenced: naive CD8+ T cells from blood, with Jurkat cell RNA spiked in. The source of these receptors is a human donor in good health. Some libraries in this study had Jurkat cell RNA spiked in. Each CDR3 is given with its conserved first and last residue. A D gene is named only where the DNA matches it firmly. Some rows have no size entry. The others give once, few or many, or a class for an expanded clone.

v_gene	j_gene	d_gene	abundance	CDR3aa	CDR3nt
TRBV4-1	TRBJ2-2	TRBD2	-	CASSQWEGPGELFF	TGCGCCAGCAGCCAATGGGAGGGTCCCGGGGAGCTGTTTTTT
TRBV28	TRBJ2-4	-	few	CASSPTIAKNIQYF	TGTGCCAGCAGTCCCACAATAGCCAAAAACATTCAGTACTTC
TRBV5-5	TRBJ2-1	TRBD1	many	CASSLGAGGPNEQFF	TGTGCCAGCAGCTTGGGTGCAGGGGGCCCCAATGAGCAGTTCTTC
TRBV20-1	TRBJ2-2	-	many	CSARRAGELFF	TGCAGTGCTAGACGGGCCGGGGAGCTGTTTTTT
TRBV27	TRBJ2-2	TRBD2	many	CASSSGKNTGELFF	TGTGCCAGCAGTAGCGGGAAGAACACCGGGGAGCTGTTTTTT
TRBV4-1	TRBJ2-5	-	many	CASSHPGGQETQYF	TGCGCCAGCAGCCACCCCGGGGGCCAAGAGACCCAGTACTTC
TRBV11-2	TRBJ2-1	TRBD2	many	CASSLDSRTGLDNNEQFF	TGTGCCAGCAGCCTCGACTCTCGTACGGGACTAGATAACAATGAGCAGTTCTTC
TRBV27	TRBJ2-7	-	many	CASSSSRDEQYF	TGTGCCAGCAGTTCATCTAGAGACGAGCAGTACTTC
TRBV2	TRBJ2-1	-	many	CASRGWDLARSNNEQFF	TGTGCCAGCAGGGGCTGGGACCTAGCGAGGAGCAACAATGAGCAGTTCTTC
TRBV5-1	TRBJ2-7	TRBD2	many	CASSAGLAVLYEQYF	TGCGCCAGCAGCGCCGGACTAGCAGTCCTCTACGAGCAGTACTTC
TRBV2	TRBJ2-3	TRBD1	-	CASSSGQLGTDTQYF	TGTGCCAGCAGCTCGGGACAGTTGGGCACAGATACGCAGTATTTT
TRBV28	TRBJ2-1	-	many	CASSPMGGSSYNEQFF	TGTGCCAGCAGTCCGATGGGGGGTAGCTCCTACAATGAGCAGTTCTTC
TRBV5-1	TRBJ1-1	-	many	CASTFGVSNTEAFF	TGCGCCAGCACCTTTGGTGTCTCGAACACTGAAGCTTTCTTT
TRBV5-1	TRBJ2-7	-	many	CASSPTGSYEQYF	TGCGCCAGCAGCCCGACAGGATCCTACGAGCAGTACTTC
TRBV29-1	TRBJ2-6	-	many	CSVAEHSGANVLTF	TGCAGCGTTGCCGAGCACTCTGGGGCCAACGTCCTGACTTTC
TRBV20-1	TRBJ2-7	TRBD2	many	CSARDGLAGSSYEQYF	TGCAGTGCTAGAGATGGGTTAGCGGGAAGCTCCTACGAGCAGTACTTC
TRBV10-1	TRBJ2-1	-	many	CASSPTWVGDSSSYNEQFF	TGCGCCAGCAGTCCGACCTGGGTTGGCGACTCGAGCTCCTACAATGAGCAGTTCTTC
TRBV7-9	TRBJ2-7	TRBD1	many	CASSLAGQGYAEQYF	TGTGCCAGCAGCTTAGCGGGACAGGGCTATGCCGAGCAGTACTTC
TRBV27	TRBJ2-7	TRBD2	-	CTSSPKTSGYEQYF	TGTACCAGCAGTCCAAAGACTAGCGGTTACGAGCAGTACTTC
TRBV7-9	TRBJ2-2	-	many	CASRDRGPGELFF	TGTGCCTCCAGGGATCGGGGGCCCGGGGAGCTGTTTTTT
TRBV7-8	TRBJ2-7	TRBD2	many	CASTDLSGRAGSYEQYF	TGTGCCAGCACCGATCTTAGCGGGAGGGCCGGTTCCTACGAGCAGTACTTC
TRBV7-8	TRBJ2-1	-	many	CASSYIGTNNEQFF	TGTGCCAGCAGTTATATCGGGACCAACAATGAGCAGTTCTTC
TRBV7-9	TRBJ2-7	-	many	CASSSPPSVEQYF	TGTGCCAGCAGTAGCCCCCCCTCCGTCGAGCAGTACTTC
TRBV4-1	TRBJ2-5	-	many	CASSQEGRSTETQYF	TGCGCCAGCAGCCAAGAGGGACGGTCCACAGAGACCCAGTACTTC
TRBV27	TRBJ2-7	TRBD2	many	CASSLFWGRAYYEQYF	TGTGCCAGCAGTTTATTCTGGGGGAGGGCCTACTACGAGCAGTACTTC
TRBV24-1	TRBJ2-1	-	many	CATSDGQGTYNEQFF	TGTGCCACCAGTGATGGGCAGGGAACCTACAATGAGCAGTTCTTC
TRBV11-2	TRBJ2-7	-	once	CASSLGPISYEQYF	TGTGCCAGCAGCTTAGGTCCAATTTCCTACGAGCAGTACTTC
TRBV28	TRBJ2-7	TRBD1	many	CASRNRDRRYEQYF	TGTGCCAGCAGAAACCGGGACAGGCGTTACGAGCAGTACTTC
TRBV27	TRBJ2-1	TRBD2	-	CASSLAGAVEQFF	TGTGCCAGCAGTTTAGCGGGAGCCGTTGAGCAGTTCTTC
TRBV5-6	TRBJ2-7	TRBD1	few	CASTYRGSSYEQYF	TGTGCCAGCACCTACAGGGGCAGTTCCTACGAGCAGTACTTC
TRBV19	TRBJ2-1	-	few	CASNIGGAYNEQFF	TGTGCCAGTAATATAGGAGGGGCCTACAATGAGCAGTTCTTC
TRBV20-1	TRBJ2-5	TRBD1	many	CSAQGDNGEETQYF	TGCAGTGCTCAGGGGGACAATGGTGAAGAGACCCAGTACTTC
TRBV25-1	TRBJ2-7	TRBD2	many	CASGSGLYEQYF	TGTGCCAGCGGTAGCGGGCTTTACGAGCAGTACTTC
TRBV7-6	TRBJ2-1	-	-	CASSTGLANNEQFF	TGTGCCAGCAGCACTGGGTTAGCCAACAATGAGCAGTTCTTC
TRBV25-1	TRBJ2-7	TRBD2	-	CASSESGIFAQYF	TGTGCCAGCAGTGAAAGCGGGATTTTCGCGCAGTACTTC
TRBV7-8	TRBJ1-3	-	many	CASSSGGEAGNTIYF	TGTGCCAGCAGCTCTGGGGGTGAGGCTGGAAACACCATATATTTT
TRBV7-6	TRBJ2-2	TRBD2	-	CVSSGLAGGVANTGELFF	TGTGTCAGCAGCGGACTAGCGGGAGGCGTCGCGAACACCGGGGAGCTGTTTTTT
TRBV28	TRBJ2-5	TRBD2	many	CASSPPWASGYQETQYF	TGTGCCAGCAGTCCGCCCTGGGCTAGCGGATACCAAGAGACCCAGTACTTC
TRBV12-3/TRBV12-4	TRBJ1-5	-	many	CASSFKLDGSQPQHF	TGTGCCAGCAGTTTCAAACTTGATGGGAGTCAGCCCCAGCATTTT
TRBV6-6	TRBJ1-4	-	many	CASRTVEKLFF	TGTGCCAGCAGAACGGTCGAAAAACTGTTTTTT
TRBV10-3	TRBJ2-7	-	many	CAISEGGAEQYF	TGTGCCATCAGTGAGGGGGGGGCGGAGCAGTACTTC
TRBV6-6	TRBJ1-1	-	many	CASPGFPTEAFF	TGTGCCAGCCCAGGATTTCCCACTGAAGCTTTCTTT
TRBV28	TRBJ1-5	TRBD1	many	CASSLTGTGILLQPQHF	TGTGCCAGCAGTTTGACCGGGACAGGGATCCTCCTCCAGCCCCAGCATTTT
TRBV5-1	TRBJ2-1	-	-	CASSLSLTEQFF	TGCGCCAGCAGCTTGTCCCTCACTGAGCAGTTCTTC
TRBV7-2	TRBJ1-2	-	many	CASSLRDEGYGYTF	TGTGCCAGCAGCTTACGGGACGAGGGCTATGGCTACACCTTC
TRBV2	TRBJ2-1	TRBD2	-	CASSEGLGSYNEQFF	TGTGCCAGCAGTGAGGGACTAGGATCCTACAATGAGCAGTTCTTC
TRBV19	TRBJ2-1	TRBD2	few	CATWTSGSNEQFF	TGTGCCACTTGGACTAGCGGGAGTAATGAGCAGTTCTTC
TRBV7-2	TRBJ2-3	-	many	CASSLGRTPPDTQYF	TGTGCCAGCAGCTTGGGCCGCACCCCCCCAGATACGCAGTATTTT
TRBV4-3	TRBJ2-1	-	-	CASSQDGVRGEQFF	TGCGCCAGCAGCCAAGATGGAGTAAGGGGTGAGCAGTTCTTC
TRBV12-3/TRBV12-4	TRBJ2-1	-	-	CASSPGTSYNEQFF	TGTGCCAGCTCGCCCGGGACCTCCTACAATGAGCAGTTCTTC
TRBV12-5	TRBJ2-3	TRBD2	many	CASGLSRGRAIYTQYF	TGTGCTAGTGGTTTGAGCCGCGGGAGGGCCATATATACGCAGTATTTT
TRBV20-1	TRBJ1-1	-	many	CSARAAEENWEAFF	TGCAGTGCTAGAGCGGCGGAGGAAAATTGGGAAGCTTTCTTT
TRBV13	TRBJ2-7	TRBD2	many	CASSFGTSGTYEQYF	TGTGCCAGCAGCTTCGGGACTAGCGGGACCTACGAGCAGTACTTC
TRBV7-6	TRBJ1-6	-	many	CASSPATAHSPLHF	TGTGCCAGCAGCCCCGCCACCGCCCATTCACCCCTCCACTTT
TRBV7-9	TRBJ2-7	-	few	CASSLGSGGTYEQYF	TGTGCCAGCAGCTTAGGTAGTGGGGGTACCTACGAGCAGTACTTC